Below, one TCR beta chain is given with its context. This clone was seen just once. The antigen this receptor binds is unknown. The record has no base qualities; no much larger clone is one base away. High-throughput TCRbeta CDR3 sequencing of frozen genomic DNA was performed by immunoSEQ, including PCR amplification, mapping, bias correction and internal controls. The authors' analysis ran thus. Only productive rearrangements were retained, and each unique TCRbeta sequence was defined by its CDR3 nucleotide sequence together with its V and J gene. For classification of a sequence as donor-reactive, at least 5-fold expansion in CFSE-low cells relative to unstimulated pre-transplant cells and a frequency of at least 0.01% were required. Per-subject minimum frequency thresholds, based on the lowest-template unstimulated sample, ensured at least 90% detection power. Jensen-Shannon divergence between the top 1000 TCRbeta sequences post-transplant and pre-transplant was used to measure repertoire turnover. Changes in detection of donor-reactive sequences were tested with two-sided Fisher's exact tests. TCRdb took over this immuneACCESS table, retaining in-frame rearrangements with V and J assigned. Such tables are incomplete; in checked studies, under half of the missing clones stem from an unresolved V gene, and the remainder is unexplained. That table gives V, J and clone size, and the DNA gave D and trimming. The sample includes 65,000 to 80,000 clones, with less than 85% observed a single time. The ten largest clones add up to approximately 2.8% of the sample.

Unstimulated PBMCs, after thawing, were stained for CD3, CD4 and CD8 and then FACS-sorted into CD3+CD4+ and CD3+CD8+ populations. All 8 studied subjects were randomized to immunosuppression withdrawal. The Qiagen DNeasy Blood and Tissue Kit was used to isolate genomic DNA. The sample belongs to a study of T cell clones after liver transplantation (dated by TCRdb to between 2019 and 2020). Looking at the study overall: Samples were obtained from ITN030ST, a randomized trial in which withdrawal of immunosuppression was attempted within 2 years of liver transplantation. Donor-reactive T cell clones were identified using TCRbeta sequencing after a pre-transplant mixed lymphocyte reaction and were then followed in post-transplant blood. Third party-reactive TCRbeta sequences were also identified from pre-transplant MLRs to serve as an antigen-independent comparator for donor-reactive sequences. Three of the eight recipients were HCV-positive; the others were transplanted for non-autoimmune, non-viral indications. The subjects received no induction therapy and were kept on standard immunosuppression until randomization at 12-24 months post-transplant. Tolerance meant complete immunosuppression withdrawal for at least one year without liver enzymes rising beyond twice the upper limit of normal. Blood samples were taken pre-transplant, pre-randomization before withdrawal, and post-randomization after full withdrawal or failed withdrawal. The study cohort included 8 liver transplant recipients, of whom 3 were classified as tolerant and 5 as non-tolerant.

Counted from cysteine to phenylalanine, this CDR3 has 13 amino acids. The read is trimmed to its CDR3 DNA, 39 bases read in frame from base 1. According to the germline V gene, CDR1 reads KGHSH and CDR2 reads LQKENI. The junction shows trimming of 3 bases on V and 4 bases on J, plus 6 bases between the germline ends. The investigation overall reported the following: When repertoire turnover was accounted for, significantly reduced detection of donor-reactive sequences was found in 7 of 8 subjects for CD4 and in 8 of 8 subjects for CD8. Donor-reactive sequences declined more than third party-reactive ones, suggesting partial antigen-specific deletion unrelated to withdrawal success. A significant post-transplant decrease in circulating donor-reactive CD4 TCRbeta sequences was observed in most of the 8 subjects, irrespective of tolerance or HCV status. The conclusions were considered preliminary, being limited by small, heterogeneous patient numbers and non-standardized post-transplant time points. Since no allograft tissue specimens were available, donor-reactive T cells may have migrated into the graft instead of being deleted. Low numbers of available donor cells limited the measurable donor-reactive repertoire in two subjects.

The receptor was derived from a human patient who received a liver transplant. Where a transplant has occurred, the graft donor may have supplied some of the T cells. The material sequenced was CD4+ T cells from blood, taken at the 22-month timepoint. The rearranged segments are TRBV18 and TRBJ1-4; confidence is insufficient to name the D gene. DNA sequence: TGTGCCAGCTCACCCTCTTATAATGAAAAACTGTTTTTT. Translated, it reads CASSPSYNEKLFF.